Sequencing of this TCR beta chain was carried out in a study of blood T cell repertoires in COVID-19. Study-level background: The United States, Italy and Spain provided the acute and convalescent COVID-19 samples. Sources were T cells, B-cell-depleted T cells, or PBMCs; the material itself was cDNA or gDNA.

As processed by the authors: For nucleated cells, counts were estimated from reference gene primer amplification. Clones were sequenced by immunoSEQ multiplex PCR, and TCRdb holds only the in-frame ones, with some missing. The V and J calls and clone size come from that table; D and trimming were worked out from the DNA. The sample comprises 110,000 or so clones, around 76% of which are singletons, and approximately 19% rests with the top ten. Germline CDR1 is SNHLY and CDR2 is FYNNEI. The CDR3 consists of 14 residues. V dropped 7 bases and J dropped 7; count of bases not matched to a gene: 11. Sequenced input: peripheral blood. This chain links TRBV2 with TRBJ1-2; TRBD1 aligns across 8 bases. The clonotype comes from a woman aged 70 to 79 with acute or convalescent COVID-19. CDR3 sequence reads: CASTRSGQGFGYTF. The CDR3 DNA reads as TGTGCCAGCACTCGATCAGGACAGGGCTTTGGCTACACCTTC.